This TCR beta chain is drawn from a study of cytomegalovirus exposure and HLA in healthy donors. Some clones are missing from TCRdb's copy, which holds only in-frame ones; the method was immunoSEQ multiplex PCR. The table includes 150,000 or so clones, less than 90% detected once. Points from the study as a whole: Reports credit the classifier with highly specific, highly sensitive diagnosis of cytomegalovirus status.

The length of the CDR3 is 14 residues. Trimming removed 1 base from V and 6 bases from J; junction bases left unmatched: 4. Germline lookup yields CDR1 LGHNA and CDR2 YSLEER. On this clone itself: What it binds is not known.

This sequence originates from a man younger than 35 in good health and CMV-seropositive. Material for sequencing was PBMCs. The rearrangement joins TRBV4-3 to TRBJ2-3; the match to TRBD1 covers 7 bases. The CDR3 DNA reads as TGCGCCAGCAGCCAAGCGCAGGGGGTCGATACGCAGTATTTT. Residues: CASSQAQGVDTQYF.